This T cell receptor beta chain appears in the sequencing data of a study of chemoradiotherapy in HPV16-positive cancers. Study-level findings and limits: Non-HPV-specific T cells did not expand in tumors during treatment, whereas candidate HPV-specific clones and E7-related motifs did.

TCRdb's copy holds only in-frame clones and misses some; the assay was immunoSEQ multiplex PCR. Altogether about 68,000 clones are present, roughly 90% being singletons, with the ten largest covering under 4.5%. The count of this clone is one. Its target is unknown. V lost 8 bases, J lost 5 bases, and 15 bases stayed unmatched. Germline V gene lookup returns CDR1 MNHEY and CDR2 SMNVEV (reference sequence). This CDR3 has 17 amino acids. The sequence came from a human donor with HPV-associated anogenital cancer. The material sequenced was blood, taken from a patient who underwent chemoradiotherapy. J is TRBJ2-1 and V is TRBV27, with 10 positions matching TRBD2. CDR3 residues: CASCSLAGLAGDNEQFF. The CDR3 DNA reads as TGTGCCAGCTGCTCCCTCGCAGGGCTAGCGGGAGACAATGAGCAGTTCTTC.